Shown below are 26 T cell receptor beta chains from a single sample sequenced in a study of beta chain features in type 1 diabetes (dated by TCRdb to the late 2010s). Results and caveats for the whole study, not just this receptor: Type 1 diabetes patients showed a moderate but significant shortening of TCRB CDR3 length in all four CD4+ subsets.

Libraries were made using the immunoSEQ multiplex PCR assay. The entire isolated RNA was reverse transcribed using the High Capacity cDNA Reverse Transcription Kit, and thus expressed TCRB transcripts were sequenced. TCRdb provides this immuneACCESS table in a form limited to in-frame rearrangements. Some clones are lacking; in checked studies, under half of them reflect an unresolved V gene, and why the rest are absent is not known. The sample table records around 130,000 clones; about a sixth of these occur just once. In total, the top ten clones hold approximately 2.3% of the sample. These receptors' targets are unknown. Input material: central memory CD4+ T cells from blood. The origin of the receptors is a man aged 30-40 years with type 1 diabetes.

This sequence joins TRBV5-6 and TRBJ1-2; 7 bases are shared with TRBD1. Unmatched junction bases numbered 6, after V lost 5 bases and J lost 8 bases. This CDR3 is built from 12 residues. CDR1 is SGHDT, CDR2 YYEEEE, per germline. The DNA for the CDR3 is TGTGCCAGCAGGGGACAGCCTGGGGGCTACACCTTC. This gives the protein CASRGQPGGYTF.

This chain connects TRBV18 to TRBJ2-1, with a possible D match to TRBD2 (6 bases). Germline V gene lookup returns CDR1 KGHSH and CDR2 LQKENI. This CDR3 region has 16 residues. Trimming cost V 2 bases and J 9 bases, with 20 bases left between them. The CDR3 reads CASSPNGGAGTVEQFF. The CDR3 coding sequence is TGTGCCAGCTCACCAAATGGAGGAGCGGGTACAGTTGAGCAGTTCTTC. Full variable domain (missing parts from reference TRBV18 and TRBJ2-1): NAGVMQNPRHLVRRRGQEARLRCSPMKGHSHVYWYRQLPEEGLKFMVYLQKENIIDESGMPKERFSAEFPKEGPSILRIQQVVRGDSAAYFCASSPNGGAGTVEQFFGPGTRLTVL.

This CDR3 is CASGQQGARENTIYF. Here the CDR3 DNA reads TGTGCCAGCGGCCAACAGGGGGCAAGGGAAAACACCATATATTTT. V and J are TRBV18 and TRBJ1-3, with 9 bases that match TRBD1. V lost 8 bases and J lost 6; bases outside the gene matches: 11. Germline V gene lookup returns CDR1 KGHSH and CDR2 LQKENI. CDR3 length: 15 residues.

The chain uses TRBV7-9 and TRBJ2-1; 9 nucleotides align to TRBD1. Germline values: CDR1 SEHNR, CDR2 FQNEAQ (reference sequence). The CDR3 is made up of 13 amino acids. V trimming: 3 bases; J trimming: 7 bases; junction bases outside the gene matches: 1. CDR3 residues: CASSFGTGNEQFF. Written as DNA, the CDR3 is TGTGCCAGCAGCTTCGGGACAGGGAATGAGCAGTTCTTC.

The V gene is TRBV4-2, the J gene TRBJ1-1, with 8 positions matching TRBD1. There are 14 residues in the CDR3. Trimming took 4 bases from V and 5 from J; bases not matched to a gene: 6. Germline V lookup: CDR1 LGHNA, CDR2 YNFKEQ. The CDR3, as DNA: TGTGCCAGCAGCCTCCAGGGGGCTTGGACTGAAGCTTTCTTT. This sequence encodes CASSLQGAWTEAFF.

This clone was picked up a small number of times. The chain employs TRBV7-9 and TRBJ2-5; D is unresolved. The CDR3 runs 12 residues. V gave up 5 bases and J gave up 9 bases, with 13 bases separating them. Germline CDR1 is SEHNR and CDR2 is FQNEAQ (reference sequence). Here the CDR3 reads CASSPSLPAQYF. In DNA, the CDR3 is TGTGCCAGCAGCCCCTCACTCCCGGCCCAGTACTTC.

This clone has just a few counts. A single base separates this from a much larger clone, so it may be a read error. This CDR3 reads CASSTGAAGYTF. The CDR3 DNA follows: TGTGCCAGCAGCACGGGTGCCGCTGGCTACACCTTC. This chain connects TRBV7-9 to TRBJ1-2, with D hard to call. Trimming removed 5 bases from V and 7 bases from J, with 11 bases in between. CDR1 and CDR2 from the germline V gene are SEHNR and FQNEAQ (reference sequence). This CDR3 spans 12 amino acids.

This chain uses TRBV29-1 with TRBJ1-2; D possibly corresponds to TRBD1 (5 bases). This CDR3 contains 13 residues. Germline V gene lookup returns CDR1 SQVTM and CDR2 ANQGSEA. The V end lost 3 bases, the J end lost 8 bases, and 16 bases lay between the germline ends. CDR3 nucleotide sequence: TGCAGCGTTGACTCAGAAGGGGTATGGGGCTACACCTTC. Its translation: CSVDSEGVWGYTF. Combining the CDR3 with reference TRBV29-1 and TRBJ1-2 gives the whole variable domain SAVISQKPSRDICQRGTSLTIQCQVDSQVTMMFWYRQQPGQSLTLIATANQGSEATYESGFVIDKFPISRPNLTFSTLTVSNMSPEDSSIYLCSVDSEGVWGYTFGSGTRLTVV.

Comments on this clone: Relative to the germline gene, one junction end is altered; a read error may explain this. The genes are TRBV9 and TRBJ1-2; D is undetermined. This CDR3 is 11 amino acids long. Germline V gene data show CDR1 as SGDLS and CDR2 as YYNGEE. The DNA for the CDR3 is TGTGCCAGCAGCCTTAGCGGGGAGCCTTCTTTC. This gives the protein CASSLSGEPSF.

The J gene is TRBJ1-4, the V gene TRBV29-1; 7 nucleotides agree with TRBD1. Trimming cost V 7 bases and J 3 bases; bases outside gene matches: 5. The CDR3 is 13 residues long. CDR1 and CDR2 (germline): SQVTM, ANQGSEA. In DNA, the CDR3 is TGCAGCGGAAGACAGGGACCTAATGAAAAACTGTTTTTT. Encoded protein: CSGRQGPNEKLFF.

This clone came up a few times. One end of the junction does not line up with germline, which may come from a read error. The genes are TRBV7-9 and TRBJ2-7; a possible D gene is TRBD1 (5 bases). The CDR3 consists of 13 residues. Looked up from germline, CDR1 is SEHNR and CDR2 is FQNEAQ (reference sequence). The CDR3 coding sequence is TGCGCCAGCAGACCTGGGCAGGGAAGCGAGCAGTACTTC. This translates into CASRPGQGSEQYF.

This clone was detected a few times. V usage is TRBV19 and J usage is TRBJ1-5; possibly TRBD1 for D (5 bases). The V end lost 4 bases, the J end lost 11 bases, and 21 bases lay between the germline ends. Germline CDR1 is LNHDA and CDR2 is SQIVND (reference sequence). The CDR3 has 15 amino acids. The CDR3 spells CASSTGRDPISAQHF. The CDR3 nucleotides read TGTGCCAGTAGTACAGGCCGGGACCCCATATCGGCCCAGCATTTT.

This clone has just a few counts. CDR3 nucleotide sequence: TGTGCCACCTCATCATTGGGGGGCAGGTACGATGAGCAGTTCTTC. This gives the protein CATSSLGGRYDEQFF. The rearrangement uses TRBV19 and TRBJ2-1; D possibly matches TRBD1 or TRBD2 (6 bases each). Looked up from germline, CDR1 is LNHDA and CDR2 is SQIVND (reference sequence). Trimming left V 10 bases short and J 8 bases short, with 24 bases between. The length of the CDR3 is 15 residues.

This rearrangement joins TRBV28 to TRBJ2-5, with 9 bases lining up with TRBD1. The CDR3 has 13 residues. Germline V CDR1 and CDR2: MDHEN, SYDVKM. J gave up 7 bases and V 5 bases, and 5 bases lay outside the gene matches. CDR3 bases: TGTGCCAGCAGTATAAGACAGGGGGGGACCCAGTACTTC. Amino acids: CASSIRQGGTQYF.

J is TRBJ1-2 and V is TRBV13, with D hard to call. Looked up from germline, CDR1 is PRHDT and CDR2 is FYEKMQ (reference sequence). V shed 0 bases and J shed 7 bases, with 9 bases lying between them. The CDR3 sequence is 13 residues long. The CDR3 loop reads CASSLGHGRGYTF. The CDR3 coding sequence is TGTGCCAGCAGCTTAGGCCACGGGCGTGGCTACACCTTC.

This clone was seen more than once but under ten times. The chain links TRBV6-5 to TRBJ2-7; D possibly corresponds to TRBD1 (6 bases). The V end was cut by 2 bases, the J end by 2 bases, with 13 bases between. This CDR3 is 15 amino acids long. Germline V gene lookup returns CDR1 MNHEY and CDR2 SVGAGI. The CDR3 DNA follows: TGTGCCAGCAGTTACCTCGGGCAGGGGACCTACGAGCAGTACTTC. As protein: CASSYLGQGTYEQYF.

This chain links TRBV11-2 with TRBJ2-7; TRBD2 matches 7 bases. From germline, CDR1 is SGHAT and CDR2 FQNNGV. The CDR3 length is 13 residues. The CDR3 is CATAGNRSYEQYF. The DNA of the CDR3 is TGTGCTACAGCGGGGAACCGATCCTACGAGCAGTACTTC.

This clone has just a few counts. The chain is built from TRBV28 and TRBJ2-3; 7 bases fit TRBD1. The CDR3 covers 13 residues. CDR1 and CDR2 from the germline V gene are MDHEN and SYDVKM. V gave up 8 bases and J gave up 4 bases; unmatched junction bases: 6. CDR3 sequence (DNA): TGTGCCAGCTGGGACAGACAGGCAGATACGCAGTATTTT. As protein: CASWDRQADTQYF. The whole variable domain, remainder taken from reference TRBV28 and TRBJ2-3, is DVKVTQSSRYLVKRTGEKVFLECVQDMDHENMFWYRQDPGLGLRLIYFSYDVKMKEKGDIPEGYSVSREKKERFSLILESASTNQTSMYLCASWDRQADTQYFGPGTRLTVL.

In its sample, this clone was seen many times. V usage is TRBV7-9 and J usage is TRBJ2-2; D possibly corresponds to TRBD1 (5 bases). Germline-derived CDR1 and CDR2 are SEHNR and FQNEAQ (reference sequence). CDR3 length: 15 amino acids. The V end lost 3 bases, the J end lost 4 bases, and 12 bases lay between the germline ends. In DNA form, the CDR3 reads TGTGCCAGCAGCTTTCGTGACAGCAGCACCGGGGAGCTGTTTTTT. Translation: CASSFRDSSTGELFF.

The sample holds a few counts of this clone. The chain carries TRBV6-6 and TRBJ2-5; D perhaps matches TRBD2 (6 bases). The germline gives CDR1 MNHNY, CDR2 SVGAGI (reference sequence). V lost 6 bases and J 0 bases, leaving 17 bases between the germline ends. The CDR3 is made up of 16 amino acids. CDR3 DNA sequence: TGTGCCAGCAGCCTGGGCGGGAACAGTCACCAAGAGACCCAGTACTTC. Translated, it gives CASSLGGNSHQETQYF.

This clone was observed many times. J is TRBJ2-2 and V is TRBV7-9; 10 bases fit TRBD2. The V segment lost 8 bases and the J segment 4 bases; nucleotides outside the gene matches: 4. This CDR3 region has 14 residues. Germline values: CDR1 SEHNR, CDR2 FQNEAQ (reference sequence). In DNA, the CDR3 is TGTGCCAGCTCGCGGACTAGCGGCACCGGGGAGCTGTTTTTT. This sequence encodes CASSRTSGTGELFF.

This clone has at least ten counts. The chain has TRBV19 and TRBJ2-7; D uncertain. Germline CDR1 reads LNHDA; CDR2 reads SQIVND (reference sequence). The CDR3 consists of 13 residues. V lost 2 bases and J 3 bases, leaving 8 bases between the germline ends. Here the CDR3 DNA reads TGTGCCAGTAGTATAACCCCGTTCTACGAGCAGTACTTC. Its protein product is CASSITPFYEQYF.

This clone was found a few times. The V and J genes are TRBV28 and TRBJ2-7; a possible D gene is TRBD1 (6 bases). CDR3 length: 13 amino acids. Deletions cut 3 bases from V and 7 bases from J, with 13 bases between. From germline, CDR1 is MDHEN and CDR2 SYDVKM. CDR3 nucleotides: TGTGCCAGCAGTTTCCGGGACACGAAAGAGCAGTACTTC. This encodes CASSFRDTKEQYF.

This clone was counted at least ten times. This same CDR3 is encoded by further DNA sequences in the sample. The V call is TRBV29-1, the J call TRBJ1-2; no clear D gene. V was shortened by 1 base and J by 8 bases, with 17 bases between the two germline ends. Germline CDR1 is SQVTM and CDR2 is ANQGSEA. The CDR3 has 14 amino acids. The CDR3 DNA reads TGCAGCGTTGAAGGCGGCAGGCGGGGTCGGGGCTACACCTTC. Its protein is CSVEGGRRGRGYTF.

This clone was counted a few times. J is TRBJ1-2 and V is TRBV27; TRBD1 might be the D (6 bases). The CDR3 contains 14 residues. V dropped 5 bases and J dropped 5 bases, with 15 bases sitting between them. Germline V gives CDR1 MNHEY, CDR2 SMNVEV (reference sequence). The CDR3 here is CASSPGQLRYGYTF. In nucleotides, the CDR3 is TGTGCCAGCAGTCCTGGACAGCTACGATATGGCTACACCTTC.

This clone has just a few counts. The CDR3, as DNA: TGTGCCAGCAGCGTAGCCGTCAGGGGGCGAGTCCAGCCCCAGCATTTT. It is translated as CASSVAVRGRVQPQHF. The chain employs TRBV9 and TRBJ1-5; 8 bases are shared with TRBD1. Germline V gene data show CDR1 as SGDLS and CDR2 as YYNGEE. Trimming at V came to 0 bases and at J to 7 bases, leaving 9 bases not matched to a gene. This CDR3 contains 16 residues.